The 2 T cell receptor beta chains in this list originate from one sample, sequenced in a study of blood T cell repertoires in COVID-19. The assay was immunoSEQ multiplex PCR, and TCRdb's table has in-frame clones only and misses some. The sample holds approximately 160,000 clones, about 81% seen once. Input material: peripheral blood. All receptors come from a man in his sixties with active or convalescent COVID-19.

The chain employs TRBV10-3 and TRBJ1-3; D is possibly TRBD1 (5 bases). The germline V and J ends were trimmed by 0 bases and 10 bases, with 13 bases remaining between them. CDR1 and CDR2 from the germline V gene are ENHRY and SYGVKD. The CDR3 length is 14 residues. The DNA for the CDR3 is TGTGCCATCAGTGAGTCGGTGGAGGGGAATACCATATATTTT. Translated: CAISESVEGNTIYF.

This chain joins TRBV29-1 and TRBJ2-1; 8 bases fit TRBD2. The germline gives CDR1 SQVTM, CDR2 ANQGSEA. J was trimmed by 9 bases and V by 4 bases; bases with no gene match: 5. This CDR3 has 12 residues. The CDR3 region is CSVASGGPEQFF. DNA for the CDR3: TGCAGCGTTGCCAGCGGGGGCCCTGAGCAGTTCTTC.